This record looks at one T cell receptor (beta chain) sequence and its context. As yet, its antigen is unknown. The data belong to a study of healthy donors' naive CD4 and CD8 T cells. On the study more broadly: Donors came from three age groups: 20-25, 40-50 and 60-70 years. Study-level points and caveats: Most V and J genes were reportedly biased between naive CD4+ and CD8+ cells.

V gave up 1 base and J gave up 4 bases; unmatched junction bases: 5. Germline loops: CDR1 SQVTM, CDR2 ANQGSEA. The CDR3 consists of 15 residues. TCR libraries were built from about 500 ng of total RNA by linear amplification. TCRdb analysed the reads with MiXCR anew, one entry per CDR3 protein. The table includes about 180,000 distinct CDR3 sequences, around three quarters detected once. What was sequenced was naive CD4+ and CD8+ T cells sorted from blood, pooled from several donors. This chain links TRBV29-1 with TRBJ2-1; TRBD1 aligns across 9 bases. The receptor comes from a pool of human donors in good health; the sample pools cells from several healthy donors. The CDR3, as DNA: TGCAGCGTTGAAGTGAGACAGGGGGATTACAATGAGCAGTTCTTC. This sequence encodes CSVEVRQGDYNEQFF.